These 27 T cell receptor beta chains share one sample of origin, sequenced in a study of T cells in Graves' hyperthyroidism and ophthalmopathy. The investigators amplified TCR beta CDR3 regions from RNA transcripts. First-round RT-PCR targeting the TCR CDR3 was performed with the HTBI primer set. TCRdb fed the multiplex PCR reads into MiXCR, producing one record per CDR3 protein. The sample includes hundreds of thousands of distinct CDR3 sequences, around 20% of them seen just once. The sequencing input was blood. These receptors were obtained from a man aged 40-49 years with Graves' ophthalmopathy.

This clonotype was counted only a few times. The V and J genes are TRBV6-1 and TRBJ2-6; D is unresolved. The CDR3 consists of 15 residues. V lost 5 bases and J 1 base, leaving 9 bases between the germline ends. Germline V CDR1 and CDR2: MNHNS, SASEGT. Here the CDR3 reads CASSQKGSGANVLTF. The CDR3 nucleotides are TGTGCCAGCAGTCAGAAGGGTTCTGGGGCCAACGTCCTGACTTTC.

In its sample, this clonotype was seen many times. The chain has TRBV20-1 and TRBJ2-7; 12 bases are a match to TRBD2. The CDR3 is 18 residues long. Germline V CDR1 and CDR2: DFQATT, SNEGSKA (reference sequence). V shed 2 bases, J shed 4 bases, and the junction held 15 bases outside the gene matches. The CDR3, as DNA: TGCAGTGCTAGACAGGACAGGGACAGACTAGCGGGAGTATACGAGCAGTACTTC. Amino acid sequence: CSARQDRDRLAGVYEQYF.

This clonotype was observed many times. In DNA form, the CDR3 reads TGTGCCAGCAGTTTACCCAGTCCGGGAAGATCCGAGCAGTACTTC. Translated, it gives CASSLPSPGRSEQYF. The V gene is TRBV28, the J gene TRBJ2-7; a possible D gene is TRBD2 (5 bases). The CDR3 sequence is 15 residues long. V lost 2 bases, J lost 6 bases, and 17 bases lay in between. CDR1 is MDHEN and CDR2 is SYDVKM in the germline V gene.

The chain links TRBV7-3 to TRBJ2-4; no clear D. This CDR3 has 17 amino acids. Trimming took 2 bases from V and 0 from J, leaving 14 bases between them. Germline-derived CDR1 and CDR2 are SGHTA and FQGTGA. CDR3 protein: CASSLGERMLAKNIQYF. As DNA, the CDR3 is TGTGCCAGCAGCTTAGGTGAACGTATGCTAGCCAAAAACATTCAGTACTTC.

The V call is TRBV4-3, the J call TRBJ2-3; D gene ambiguous. Trimming left V 9 bases short and J 4 bases short, with 17 bases between. The germline gives CDR1 LGHNA, CDR2 YSLEER. This CDR3 region has 14 residues. CDR3 in DNA: TGCGCCAGAACCCTCGGGCTAGACTCAGATACGCAGTATTTT. This sequence encodes CARTLGLDSDTQYF.

The V call is TRBV27, the J call TRBJ2-1, with 8 nucleotides matching TRBD2. Germline CDR1 is MNHEY and CDR2 is SMNVEV (reference sequence). V trimming: 0 bases; J trimming: 0 bases; junction bases outside the gene matches: 4. The length of the CDR3 is 17 residues. The CDR3 region is CASSLSGGGSSYNEQFF. CDR3 nucleotides: TGTGCCAGCAGTTTATCCGGGGGGGGGAGCTCCTACAATGAGCAGTTCTTC.

The table lists this clonotype with many counts. The rearrangement links TRBV7-8 to TRBJ2-7; no reliable D call. Trimming took 2 bases from V and 4 from J, leaving 18 bases between them. The CDR3 totals 16 residues. Germline CDR1 SGHVS, CDR2 FQNEAQ. CDR3 protein: CASSLQQTQSRYEQYF. In DNA, the CDR3 is TGTGCCAGCAGCTTACAGCAGACCCAGTCCAGGTACGAGCAGTACTTC.

This clonotype was counted many times. V is TRBV9 and J is TRBJ2-3; 10 positions agree with TRBD1. Germline V gene sequence: CDR1 SGDLS, CDR2 YYNGEE. V was pared by 3 bases and J by 1 base, with 2 bases of the junction left unmatched. This CDR3 has 15 amino acids. Here the CDR3 reads CASSEGTGGTDTQYF. The CDR3 DNA reads as TGTGCCAGCAGCGAGGGGACAGGGGGCACAGATACGCAGTATTTT.

The chain recombines TRBV6-2 or TRBV6-3 with TRBJ1-2; 7 nucleotides agree with TRBD1. The CDR3 spans 17 residues. J was trimmed by 7 bases and V by 0 bases; bases with no gene match: 14. CDR1 and CDR2 from the germline V gene are MNHEY and SVGEGT. CDR3 DNA: TGTGCCAGCAGTTACTCGATGGAACGGGCCAGGGGGTCTGGCTACACCTTC. This encodes CASSYSMERARGSGYTF.

This clonotype was seen many times. V is TRBV3-1 and J is TRBJ1-6, with D possibly being TRBD1 (5 bases). V shed 7 bases and J shed 10 bases, with 17 bases lying between them. In germline, CDR1 is LGHDT, CDR2 YNNKEL (reference sequence). CDR3 length equals 14 residues. This chain's CDR3 is CASTPGLEGSPLHF. The CDR3 DNA is TGTGCCAGCACTCCAGGCCTGGAGGGGTCACCCCTCCACTTT.

This clonotype came up many times. The chain couples TRBV2 to TRBJ1-2, with D maybe TRBD1 (6 bases). The CDR3 runs 13 residues. V lost 5 bases and J lost 1, with 8 bases in between. Germline V gene lookup returns CDR1 SNHLY and CDR2 FYNNEI. The CDR3 loop is CASSRTDNYGYTF. In nucleotides, the CDR3 is TGTGCCAGCAGTCGGACAGATAACTATGGCTACACCTTC.

This clonotype was detected many times. The chain carries TRBV27 and TRBJ1-1; 11 bases map to TRBD1. With 5 bases clipped from V and 3 bases from J, the junction kept 5 bases outside the gene matches. The CDR3 is made up of 15 amino acids. Germline CDR1 and CDR2: MNHEY and SMNVEV (reference sequence). The CDR3 nucleotides are TGTGCCAGCAGTGACTGGGACAGGGGGTACACTGAAGCTTTCTTT. Its translation: CASSDWDRGYTEAFF.

Here the CDR3 DNA reads TGTGCCAGCAGCTTACAGGTCGCAAATGAAAAACTGTTTTTT. This sequence encodes CASSLQVANEKLFF. The V gene is TRBV7-2, the J gene TRBJ1-4; no clear D. V was shortened by 2 bases and J by 5 bases, with 9 bases between the two germline ends. The CDR3 has 14 amino acids. Germline CDR1 SGHTA, CDR2 FQGNSA.

The rearrangement joins TRBV24-1 to TRBJ2-3; D ambiguous. Germline lookup yields CDR1 KGHDR and CDR2 SFDVKD. The CDR3 is 13 residues long. With 10 bases removed from V and 2 bases from J, the gap between germline ends came to 12 bases. CDR3 in DNA: TGTGCCACTAAAGCTGTTACCACAGATACGCAGTATTTT. It encodes CATKAVTTDTQYF.

The V call is TRBV28, the J call TRBJ1-2; D is unresolved. The V gene lost 5 bases and the J gene lost 0 bases, with 13 bases spanning the gap. Germline loops: CDR1 MDHEN, CDR2 SYDVKM. The CDR3 length is 15 residues. The CDR3 DNA reads as TGTGCCAGCAGTCCGGATCAGGAGGCTAACTATGGCTACACCTTC. It is translated as CASSPDQEANYGYTF.

The rearrangement joins TRBV20-1 to TRBJ1-4, with 10 bases that match TRBD1. The ends lost 2 bases at V and 7 bases at J; junction bases unmatched: 4. CDR1 and CDR2 from the germline V gene are DFQATT and SNEGSKA (reference sequence). The CDR3 sequence is 14 residues long. This chain's CDR3 is CSARNGQGVEKLFF. The CDR3 coding sequence is TGCAGTGCTAGAAACGGACAGGGGGTTGAAAAACTGTTTTTT.

J is TRBJ1-1 and V is TRBV5-1; tentative D call: TRBD1 (5 bases). Germline-derived CDR1 and CDR2 are SGHRS and YFSETQ. The CDR3 consists of 15 residues. V lost 0 bases, J lost 0 bases, and 9 bases lay in between. The CDR3 nucleotides are TGCGCCAGCAGCTTGGCCGAGACAGTGAACACTGAAGCTTTCTTT. As protein: CASSLAETVNTEAFF.

This clonotype was counted ten times or more. The J gene is TRBJ1-2, the V gene TRBV7-2; D remains ambiguous. Germline values: CDR1 SGHTA, CDR2 FQGNSA. The CDR3 spans 15 residues. V gave up 5 bases and J gave up 7 bases, with 20 bases separating them. Here the CDR3 reads CASSPPMGSWGGYTF. In DNA form, the CDR3 reads TGTGCCAGCAGCCCCCCGATGGGGTCTTGGGGTGGCTACACCTTC. Full variable domain (outside the CDR3, taken from reference TRBV7-2 and TRBJ1-2): GAGVSQSPSNKVTEKGKDVELRCDPISGHTALYWYRQSLGQGLEFLIYFQGNSAPDKSGLPSDRFSAERTGGSVSTLTIQRTQQEDSAVYLCASSPPMGSWGGYTFGSGTRLTVV.

This chain links TRBV12-3 or TRBV12-4 with TRBJ2-7; TRBD2 aligns across 11 bases. The CDR3 length is 14 residues. Trimming cost V 9 bases and J 4 bases; bases outside gene matches: 8. The CDR3 region is CASYRSGGAYEQYF. CDR3 nucleotide sequence: TGTGCCAGTTACCGTAGCGGGGGGGCGTACGAGCAGTACTTC.

The chain has TRBV27 and TRBJ1-2, with 8 bases that match TRBD1. Germline CDR1 is MNHEY and CDR2 is SMNVEV (reference sequence). The J segment lost 4 bases and the V segment lost 2 bases, leaving 6 bases of the junction unmatched. The CDR3 spans 15 residues. Written as DNA, the CDR3 is TGTGCCAGCAGTTTAGGGGCCGGACAGGGCTATGGCTACACCTTC. This encodes CASSLGAGQGYGYTF.

The table lists this clonotype with many counts. The gene calls are TRBV2 and TRBJ1-2; D uncertain. V was cut by 3 bases and J by 6 bases, with 17 bases left in between. The CDR3 sequence is 15 residues long. Germline CDR1 SNHLY, CDR2 FYNNEI. The CDR3 here is CASSEVSGLLDGYTF. Here the CDR3 DNA reads TGTGCCAGCAGTGAGGTTTCGGGCCTGTTGGATGGCTACACCTTC.

The chain carries TRBV5-1 and TRBJ2-1; D not certain. Trimming pared 0 bases from V and 10 bases from J, leaving 11 bases between. This CDR3 has 13 residues. Germline CDR1 is SGHRS and CDR2 is YFSETQ. The CDR3 protein is CASSLDSYGEQFF. Written as DNA, the CDR3 is TGCGCCAGCAGCTTGGACAGTTATGGCGAGCAGTTCTTC.

This clonotype was detected ten times or more. The chain recombines TRBV3-1 with TRBJ1-1, with D hard to call. In germline, CDR1 is LGHDT, CDR2 YNNKEL (reference sequence). This CDR3 has 13 residues. Trimming removed 4 bases at V and 3 bases at J, with 9 bases between. The CDR3: CASSPHLDTEAFF. CDR3 in DNA: TGTGCCAGCAGCCCCCATCTAGACACTGAAGCTTTCTTT.

Details on this clonotype: A read error is possible here, since a much larger clone lies one base away. This chain links TRBV6-1 with TRBJ2-3, with D uncertain. Germline V gene data show CDR1 as MNHNS and CDR2 as SASEGT. V was trimmed by 6 bases and J by 14 bases, leaving 24 bases between them. The CDR3 length is 14 residues. Here the CDR3 DNA reads TGTGCCAGCAGCGTACGGTGCGGTCACCCCGGGTGGTATTTT. The encoded protein is CASSVRCGHPGWYF.

This clonotype was found a few times. The V and J genes are TRBV27 and TRBJ1-4; D gene uncertain. The V gene lost 3 bases and the J gene lost 8 bases, with 10 bases spanning the gap. From germline, CDR1 is MNHEY and CDR2 SMNVEV (reference sequence). This CDR3 has 13 residues. CDR3 protein: CASSLRVGEKLFF. In DNA form, the CDR3 reads TGTGCCAGCAGTTTGAGGGTTGGGGAAAAACTGTTTTTT.

This clonotype has only a few counts. The chain links TRBV2 to TRBJ2-2, with D unresolved. V lost 2 bases and J 6 bases, leaving 7 bases between the germline ends. The germline V gene encodes CDR1 SNHLY and CDR2 FYNNEI. This CDR3 has 13 residues. The CDR3 nucleotides read TGTGCCAGCAGTGAAACCAGGCCCGGGGAGCTGTTTTTT. It encodes CASSETRPGELFF. Based on the CDR3 plus reference TRBV2 and TRBJ2-2, the full variable domain is EPEVTQTPSHQVTQMGQEVILRCVPISNHLYFYWYRQILGQKVEFLVSFYNNEISEKSEIFDDQFSVERPDGSNFTLKIRSTKLEDSAMYFCASSETRPGELFFGEGSRLTVL.

This clonotype was seen a handful of times. The chain couples TRBV9 to TRBJ2-1; no definite D call. Trimming shortened V by 0 bases and J by 0 bases, and 7 bases separated the two germline ends. This CDR3 is 15 amino acids long. The V gene's germline CDR1 is SGDLS and CDR2 YYNGEE. The CDR3 is CASSVGGLSYNEQFF. The DNA of the CDR3 is TGTGCCAGCAGCGTAGGCGGCCTCTCCTACAATGAGCAGTTCTTC.